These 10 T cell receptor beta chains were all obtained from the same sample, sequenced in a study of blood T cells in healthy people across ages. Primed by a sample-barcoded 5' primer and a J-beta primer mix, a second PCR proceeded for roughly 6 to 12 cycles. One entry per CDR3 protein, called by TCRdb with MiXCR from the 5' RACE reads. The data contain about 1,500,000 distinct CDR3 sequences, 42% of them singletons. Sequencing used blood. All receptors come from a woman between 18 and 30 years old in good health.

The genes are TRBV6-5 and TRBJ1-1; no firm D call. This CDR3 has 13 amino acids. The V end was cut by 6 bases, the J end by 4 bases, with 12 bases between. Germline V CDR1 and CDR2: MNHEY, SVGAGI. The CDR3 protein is CASRRALGTEAFF. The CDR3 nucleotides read TGTGCCAGCAGGCGCGCCTTGGGCACTGAAGCTTTCTTT.

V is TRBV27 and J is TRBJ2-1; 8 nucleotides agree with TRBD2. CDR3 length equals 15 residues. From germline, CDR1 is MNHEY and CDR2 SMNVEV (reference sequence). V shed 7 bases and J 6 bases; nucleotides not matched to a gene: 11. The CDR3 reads CASIPGGGPANEQFF. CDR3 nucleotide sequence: TGTGCCAGCATCCCCGGGGGGGGGCCCGCCAATGAGCAGTTCTTC.

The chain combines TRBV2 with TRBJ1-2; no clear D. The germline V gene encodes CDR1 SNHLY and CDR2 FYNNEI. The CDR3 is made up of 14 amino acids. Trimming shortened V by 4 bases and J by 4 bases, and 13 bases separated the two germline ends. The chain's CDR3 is CASSAQSTSYGYTF. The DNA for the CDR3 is TGTGCCAGCAGTGCACAGTCAACCTCCTATGGCTACACCTTC.

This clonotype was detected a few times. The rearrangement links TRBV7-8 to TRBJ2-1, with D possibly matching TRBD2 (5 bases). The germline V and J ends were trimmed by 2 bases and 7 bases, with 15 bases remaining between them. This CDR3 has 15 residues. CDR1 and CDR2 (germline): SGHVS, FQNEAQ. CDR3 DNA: TGTGCCAGCAGCTTACGGCCTGAGGAGGCAAATGAGCAGTTCTTC. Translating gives CASSLRPEEANEQFF.

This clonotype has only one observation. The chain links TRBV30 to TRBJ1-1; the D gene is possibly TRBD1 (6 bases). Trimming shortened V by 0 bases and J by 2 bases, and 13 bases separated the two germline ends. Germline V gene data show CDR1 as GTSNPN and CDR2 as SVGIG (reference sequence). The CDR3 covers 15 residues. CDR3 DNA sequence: TGTGCCTGGAGTGTAGGCGGGGGGGGCAACACTGAAGCTTTCTTT. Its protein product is CAWSVGGGGNTEAFF.

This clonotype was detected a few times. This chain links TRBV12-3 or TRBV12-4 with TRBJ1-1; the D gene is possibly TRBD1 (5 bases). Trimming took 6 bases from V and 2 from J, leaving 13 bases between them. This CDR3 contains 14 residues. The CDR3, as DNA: TGTGCCAGCAGATTGGGACGGAGAAACACTGAAGCTTTCTTT. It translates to CASRLGRRNTEAFF.

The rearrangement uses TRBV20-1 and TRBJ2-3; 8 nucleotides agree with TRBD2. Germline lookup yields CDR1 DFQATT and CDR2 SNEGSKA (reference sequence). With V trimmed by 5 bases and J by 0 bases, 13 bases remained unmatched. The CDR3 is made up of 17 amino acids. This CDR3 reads CSAVGPLAGYSTDTQYF. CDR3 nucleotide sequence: TGCAGTGCTGTGGGCCCCCTAGCGGGCTATAGCACAGATACGCAGTATTTT.

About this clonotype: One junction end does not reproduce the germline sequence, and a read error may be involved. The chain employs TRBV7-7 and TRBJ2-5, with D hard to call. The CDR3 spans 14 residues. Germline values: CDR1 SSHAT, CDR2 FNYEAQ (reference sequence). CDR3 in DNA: TGTGCTAGCAGCTTACATGGCGAACGGGAGACCCAGTACTTC. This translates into CASSLHGERETQYF. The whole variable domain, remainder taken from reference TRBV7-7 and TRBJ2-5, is GAGVSQSPRYKVTKRGQDVTLRCDPISSHATLYWYQQALGQGPEFLTYFNYEAQPDKSGLPSDRFSAERPEGSISTLTIQRTEQRDSAMYRCASSLHGERETQYFGPGTRLLVL.

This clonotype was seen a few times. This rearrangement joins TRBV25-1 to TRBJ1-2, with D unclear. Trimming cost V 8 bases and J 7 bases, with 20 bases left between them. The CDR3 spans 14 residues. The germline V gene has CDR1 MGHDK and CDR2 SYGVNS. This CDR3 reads CASRSTGLLGGYTF. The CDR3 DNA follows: TGTGCCAGCCGCTCTACTGGACTCTTGGGTGGCTACACCTTC.

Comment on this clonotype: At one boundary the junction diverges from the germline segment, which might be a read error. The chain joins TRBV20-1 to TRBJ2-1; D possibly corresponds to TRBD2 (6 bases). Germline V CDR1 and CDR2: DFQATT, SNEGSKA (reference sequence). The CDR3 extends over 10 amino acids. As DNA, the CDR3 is TGCAGGGCTAGCGCCAATGAGCAGTTCTTC. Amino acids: CRASANEQFF.